The 8 T cell receptor beta chains below all came from one sample that was sequenced in a study of radiotherapy plus CTLA-4 blockade in lung cancer. Produced via immunoSEQ multiplex PCR; TCRdb's table is partial and in-frame only. Seen here are around 82,000 clones, more than 60% observed once, and the top ten hold roughly 22%. The specimen comprised peripheral blood, sampled from a patient treated with radiotherapy plus ipilimumab. The source is a human donor with non-small cell lung cancer whose response to radiotherapy plus ipilimumab could not be evaluated. Some clones in this sample may be carry-over from other donors' samples.

The chain combines TRBV27 with TRBJ2-7, with D possibly matching TRBD2 (5 bases). Germline V gene lookup returns CDR1 MNHEY and CDR2 SMNVEV (reference sequence). This CDR3 has 12 residues. The ends were cut back, 7 bases at V and 5 bases at J, with 12 bases in the middle. The CDR3 DNA reads TGTGCCAGCATCTCGGGGAATGACGAGCAGTACTTC. Residues: CASISGNDEQYF.

The V and J genes are TRBV4-3 and TRBJ1-2; D is undetermined. The CDR3 loop spans 15 amino acids. V was shortened by 2 bases and J by 6 bases, with 16 bases between the two germline ends. CDR1 LGHNA and CDR2 YSLEER come from the germline V gene. The CDR3 nucleotides read TGCGCCAGCAGCCAATCTCTCGGAACTACGAATGGCTACACCTTC. This translates into CASSQSLGTTNGYTF.

The chain has TRBV25-1 and TRBJ1-6; 7 bases line up with TRBD1. Germline assignment: CDR1 MGHDK and CDR2 SYGVNS. J gave up 16 bases and V 9 bases, and 9 bases lay outside the gene matches. The CDR3 extends over 11 amino acids. CDR3 protein: CASGAEGQLHF. The CDR3 bases are TGTGCCAGTGGGGCCGAGGGACAGCTCCACTTT. Using reference TRBV25-1 and TRBJ1-6 for the parts outside the CDR3, the full variable domain is EADIYQTPRYLVIGTGKKITLECSQTMGHDKMYWYQQDPGMELHLIHYSYGVNSTEKGDLSSESTVSRIRTEHFPLTLESARPSHTSQYLCASGAEGQLHFGNGTRLTVT.

V and J are TRBV6-5 and TRBJ2-7; D possibly corresponds to TRBD2 (6 bases). This CDR3 is 12 amino acids long. V lost 4 bases, J lost 6 bases, and 10 bases lay in between. Germline lookup yields CDR1 MNHEY and CDR2 SVGAGI. CDR3 sequence: CASSLGRGEQYF. DNA for the CDR3: TGTGCCAGCAGTTTGGGGCGGGGCGAGCAGTACTTC.

V and J are TRBV6-1 and TRBJ1-1, with a weak D call TRBD1 (5 bases). Germline V gene lookup returns CDR1 MNHNS and CDR2 SASEGT. Between the trimmed V and J ends, which lost 4 bases and 1 base, there was a span of 7 bases. The CDR3 consists of 13 residues. Here the CDR3 reads CASSVGPNTEAFF. In DNA, the CDR3 is TGTGCCAGCAGTGTGGGGCCGAACACTGAAGCTTTCTTT.

This chain connects TRBV30 to TRBJ2-1; D is possibly TRBD2 (6 bases). The CDR3 is 13 amino acids. CDR1 is GTSNPN and CDR2 is SVGIG in the germline V gene (reference sequence). V dropped 5 bases and J dropped 15 bases, with 23 bases sitting between them. CDR3 loop: CAWRYGAGGYGFF. Written as DNA, the CDR3 is TGTGCCTGGCGGTACGGGGCCGGGGGATATGGGTTCTTC.

The genes are TRBV29-1 and TRBJ1-1; D is unclear. V lost 0 bases and J lost 1, with 15 bases in between. The CDR3 sequence is 16 residues long. The germline V gene encodes CDR1 SQVTM and CDR2 ANQGSEA. The CDR3 coding sequence is TGCAGCGTTGAAGATTTAGGAGGGCGAAAGAACACTGAAGCTTTCTTT. Translation gives CSVEDLGGRKNTEAFF.

The chain couples TRBV4-1 to TRBJ1-1; maybe TRBD1 (5 bases). The CDR3 extends over 13 amino acids. V lost 3 bases and J 7 bases, leaving 12 bases between the germline ends. CDR1 is MGHRA and CDR2 is YSYEKL in the germline V gene. CDR3 loop: CASSQRRTGEAFF. The CDR3 coding sequence is TGCGCCAGCAGCCAGCGGAGAACAGGTGAAGCTTTCTTT.